This is a list of T cell receptor beta chains from one sample in a study of cytomegalovirus exposure and HLA in healthy donors. Produced via immunoSEQ multiplex PCR; TCRdb's table is partial and in-frame only. Among roughly 150,000 clones, approximately 80% were seen once, and the ten largest hold around 5.9%. Sequencing input: PBMCs. The receptor source for this set is a woman in her thirties or forties in good health and CMV-seropositive. The CDR3 runs from the conserved cysteine through the conserved F or W. A D gene is named only where the DNA matches it firmly. Not every row has a clone size; where given, it reads once, few, many or a size class.

j_call,v_call,clone_size,d_call,cdr3_aa,cdr3_nt
TRBJ2-7,TRBV5-1,NA,NA,CASSSDYAYEQYF,TGCGCCAGCAGCTCCGACTATGCCTACGAGCAGTACTTC
TRBJ2-1,TRBV6-5,NA,NA,CASSTGTSNYNEQFF,TGTGCCAGCAGCACTGGGACTTCGAATTACAATGAGCAGTTCTTC
TRBJ1-2,TRBV19,NA,TRBD1,CASSDRGFNYGYTF,TGTGCCAGTAGTGACAGGGGTTTCAACTATGGCTACACCTTC
TRBJ1-2,TRBV6-5,once,NA,CASSTQGVNYGYTF,TGTGCCAGCAGTACCCAGGGTGTTAACTATGGCTACACCTTC
TRBJ1-1,TRBV7-9,NA,NA,CSSSFTEGRAEAFF,TGTTCCAGCAGCTTTACAGAAGGGCGGGCTGAAGCTTTCTTT
TRBJ1-1,TRBV6-1,NA,NA,CASRGQLNTEAFF,TGTGCCAGCAGAGGACAGTTGAACACTGAAGCTTTCTTT
TRBJ2-3,TRBV5-1,NA,NA,CASSLVEGADTQYF,TGCGCCAGCAGCTTGGTGGAGGGTGCAGATACGCAGTATTTT
TRBJ2-2,TRBV11-3,NA,NA,CASRLGQNTGELFF,TGTGCCAGCAGATTAGGACAGAACACCGGGGAGCTGTTTTTT
TRBJ2-7,TRBV7-2,NA,TRBD2,CASSYDAGTSGSYEQYF,TGTGCCAGCAGCTACGACGCCGGGACTAGCGGTTCCTACGAGCAGTACTTC
TRBJ2-2,TRBV27,NA,NA,CASASRDRNTGELFF,TGTGCCAGCGCCTCGAGAGACAGAAACACCGGGGAGCTGTTTTTT
TRBJ2-1,TRBV19,NA,TRBD1,CASSIGTVGDNEQFF,TGTGCCAGTAGTATCGGGACAGTGGGAGACAATGAGCAGTTCTTC
TRBJ2-5,TRBV5-1,NA,NA,CASSLSGAIQETQYF,TGCGCCAGCAGCTTATCTGGAGCCATCCAAGAGACCCAGTACTTC
TRBJ2-7,TRBV5-1,NA,TRBD2,CASSLVGGRTDEQYF,TGCGCCAGCAGCTTGGTTGGCGGGAGAACAGACGAGCAGTACTTC
TRBJ2-7,TRBV7-6,NA,TRBD2,CASSLEGTSGSYEQYF,TGTGCCAGCAGCTTAGAGGGGACTAGCGGCTCCTACGAGCAGTACTTC
TRBJ2-7,TRBV2,NA,NA,CASIYSYEQYF,TGTGCCAGTATCTACTCCTACGAGCAGTACTTC
TRBJ1-2,TRBV5-6,NA,NA,CASSLAELGYTF,TGTGCCAGCAGCTTGGCCGAGTTGGGCTACACCTTC
TRBJ2-1,TRBV10-3,NA,TRBD1,CAIRATGQGSNEQFF,TGTGCCATCAGGGCTACAGGACAGGGGTCTAATGAGCAGTTCTTC
TRBJ2-2,TRBV5-1,NA,NA,CASSPRQAKNTGELFF,TGCGCCAGCAGCCCCAGACAGGCTAAGAACACCGGGGAGCTGTTTTTT
TRBJ2-7,TRBV19,NA,TRBD1,CASSRTGTTYEQYF,TGTGCCAGTAGTAGGACAGGGACAACCTACGAGCAGTACTTC
TRBJ1-5,TRBV30,once,NA,CAWSVIGQALQPQHF,TGTGCCTGGAGTGTAATCGGCCAAGCGCTTCAGCCCCAGCATTTT
TRBJ2-1,TRBV2,NA,TRBD2,CASNLLAGGGNEQFF,TGTGCCAGCAATCTTCTAGCGGGAGGGGGCAATGAGCAGTTCTTC
TRBJ2-5,TRBV5-1,NA,TRBD2,CASSGTTTLEQYF,TGCGCCAGCAGCGGGACTACCACATTAGAGCAGTACTTC
TRBJ2-1,TRBV29-1,NA,NA,CSVVVTGYNEQFF,TGCAGCGTTGTGGTGACAGGTTACAATGAGCAGTTCTTC
TRBJ2-3,TRBV5-1,NA,NA,CASSVLAEVTDTQYF,TGCGCCAGCAGCGTGTTAGCGGAAGTCACAGATACGCAGTATTTT
TRBJ2-5,TRBV28,once,NA,CASSSADRKETQYF,TGTGCCAGCAGTTCCGCCGACAGGAAAGAGACCCAGTACTTC
TRBJ2-7,TRBV2,NA,NA,CASSIAPGDEQYF,TGTGCCAGCAGTATTGCTCCAGGGGACGAGCAGTACTTC
TRBJ2-3,TRBV18,NA,NA,CASSPLGRSGITSTDTQYF,TGTGCCAGCTCACCACTTGGGAGAAGCGGAATTACTAGCACAGATACGCAGTATTTT
TRBJ2-1,TRBV11-3,NA,NA,CASSLDVASANEQFF,TGTGCCAGCAGCTTAGATGTGGCTAGCGCAAATGAGCAGTTCTTC
TRBJ1-3,TRBV6-1,NA,NA,CASRSGDSGNTIYF,TGTGCCAGCAGATCTGGAGACTCTGGAAACACCATATATTTT
TRBJ2-5,TRBV28,NA,NA,CASSANTATSQETQYF,TGTGCCAGCAGTGCCAATACCGCGACATCTCAAGAGACCCAGTACTTC
TRBJ2-2,TRBV7-9,few,TRBD2,CASSPPSSGSTGELFF,TGTGCCAGCAGCCCCCCGTCGAGCGGGAGCACCGGGGAGCTGTTTTTT
TRBJ1-2,TRBV30,NA,NA,CAWTVGGYGYTF,TGTGCCTGGACTGTAGGGGGCTATGGCTACACCTTC
TRBJ1-1,TRBV19,once,NA,CASRSFGGNTEAFF,TGTGCCAGTAGGTCGTTTGGAGGGAACACTGAAGCTTTCTTT
TRBJ2-1,TRBV27,NA,TRBD2,CASSFSSGRAKNEQFF,TGTGCCAGCAGTTTCTCTAGCGGGAGGGCCAAGAATGAGCAGTTCTTC